The next 7 T cell receptor beta chains were all read from a single sample in a study of blood T cell repertoires in COVID-19. The data were produced by immunoSEQ multiplex PCR, yet TCRdb's version contains in-frame clones alone and is incomplete. This table has approximately 300,000 clones, 75% to 90% appearing once. Material: peripheral blood. The source is a woman in her 50s who had recovered from COVID-19.

The V and J genes are TRBV7-9 and TRBJ1-1; D remains unclear. Germline V gene data show CDR1 as SEHNR and CDR2 as FQNEAQ (reference sequence). The CDR3 sequence is 18 residues long. The germline V and J ends were trimmed by 1 base and 0 bases, with 18 bases remaining between them. CDR3 protein: CASSLVSGSGRMNTEAFF. The DNA for the CDR3 is TGTGCCAGCAGCTTAGTATCCGGGTCTGGCCGGATGAACACTGAAGCTTTCTTT.

This chain uses TRBV13 with TRBJ2-7; D is perhaps TRBD2 (6 bases). V shed 1 base and J shed 7 bases, with 11 bases lying between them. The length of the CDR3 is 13 residues. CDR1 is PRHDT, CDR2 FYEKMQ, per germline (reference sequence). CDR3 DNA sequence: TGTGCCAGCAGCTTAGATGGGGCGGGGGAGCAGTACTTC. Translating gives CASSLDGAGEQYF. The full variable domain, with the rest looked up from reference TRBV13 and TRBJ2-7, is AAGVIQSPRHLIKEKRETATLKCYPIPRHDTVYWYQQGPGQDPQFLISFYEKMQSDKGSIPDRFSAQQFSDYHSELNMSSLELGDSALYFCASSLDGAGEQYFGPGTRLTVT.

The chain combines TRBV7-9 with TRBJ1-5; no reliable D call. The CDR3 contains 14 residues. Trimming stripped 3 bases from V and 4 bases from J, with 10 bases between. Per the germline V gene, CDR1 is SEHNR and CDR2 is FQNEAQ (reference sequence). This chain's CDR3 is CASSFNTPNQPQHF. Written as DNA, the CDR3 is TGTGCCAGCAGCTTCAACACACCGAATCAGCCCCAGCATTTT.

The chain uses TRBV18 and TRBJ1-1; D is unresolved. The CDR3 length is 15 residues. From germline, CDR1 is KGHSH and CDR2 LQKENI. The ends were cut back, 5 bases at V and 1 base at J, with 14 bases in the middle. CDR3 nucleotide sequence: TGTGCCAGCTCAAAGGCGGCAGCCCAGAACACTGAAGCTTTCTTT. This gives the protein CASSKAAAQNTEAFF.

The chain carries TRBV24-1 and TRBJ2-2; D may be TRBD1 (5 bases). CDR1 KGHDR and CDR2 SFDVKD come from the germline V gene. This CDR3 comprises 16 residues. V was clipped by 1 base and J by 4 bases, with 12 bases between them. CDR3 residues: CATSDFSQVGTGELFF. CDR3 nucleotide sequence: TGTGCCACCAGTGATTTTTCACAGGTTGGCACCGGGGAGCTGTTTTTT.

V and J are TRBV27 and TRBJ2-2; TRBD1 aligns across 10 bases. There are 14 residues in the CDR3. Losses at the gene ends were 6 bases for V and 8 bases for J; bases not matched to a gene: 6. Germline loops: CDR1 MNHEY, CDR2 SMNVEV (reference sequence). CDR3 in DNA: TGTGCCAGCAGGACCGGGACAGGGGCTGGGGAGCTGTTTTTT. Translating gives CASRTGTGAGELFF.

This clone was recorded at least ten times. This rearrangement joins TRBV5-5 to TRBJ1-2; possible D gene TRBD1, 6 bases. Germline CDR1 is SGHKS and CDR2 is YYEKEE (reference sequence). This CDR3 has 13 residues. Trimming took off 0 bases at V and 4 bases at J, with 7 bases between the two ends. CDR3 coding DNA: TGTGCCAGCAGCTTGGGGGGGCTCTATGGCTACACCTTC. Translated: CASSLGGLYGYTF.